This T cell receptor beta chain appears in the sequencing data of a study of cytomegalovirus exposure and HLA in healthy donors. Study-level findings and limits: Roughly uniform depth of sequencing across donors was assumed in presence/absence analyses. There were several of the most significant clusters that appeared linked to common viral pathogens in a later analysis.

Looked up from germline, CDR1 is SGHNT and CDR2 is YYREEE (reference sequence). V lost 5 bases, J lost 6 bases, and 13 bases stayed unmatched. This CDR3 contains 16 residues. Concerning this clone itself: The antigen is unknown.

With 60 Vbeta and 13 Jbeta primers, the PCR was carried out. Assay: immunoSEQ multiplex PCR; the TCRdb copy retains only in-frame clones and omits some. The sample contains around 70,000 clones, 80% to 90% of which appear only once. The source material was PBMCs. The sequence was collected from a human donor in good health. The rearrangement uses TRBV5-4 and TRBJ2-3; 9 bases agree with TRBD2. CDR3 sequence (DNA): TGTGCCAGCAGGACGACGGGGCGGGGGGGCCGGGATACGCAGTATTTT. It translates to CASRTTGRGGRDTQYF.